This entry lists 29 T cell receptor beta chains sequenced from one sample in a study of cytomegalovirus exposure and HLA in healthy donors. 13 Jbeta primers and 60 Vbeta primers were used for the PCR. Using immunoSEQ multiplex PCR, the repertoire was profiled, and TCRdb retains in-frame clones only, with some absent. The sample consists of around 130,000 clones, more than 60% of them appearing once. The material sequenced was PBMCs. The receptors stem from a woman aged 35 to 49 in good health and CMV-seropositive.

V usage is TRBV5-6 and J usage is TRBJ2-5, with D perhaps TRBD1 (7 bases). The V end lost 2 bases, the J end lost 4 bases, and 12 bases lay between the germline ends. This CDR3 is built from 14 residues. Germline CDR1 SGHDT, CDR2 YYEEEE. CDR3 sequence reads: CASSLLRGAETQYF. CDR3 nucleotides: TGTGCCAGCAGCTTACTCAGGGGGGCAGAGACCCAGTACTTC.

The chain couples TRBV4-3 to TRBJ1-1; D is possibly TRBD1 (5 bases). The germline V gene encodes CDR1 LGHNA and CDR2 YSLEER. V was pared by 0 bases and J by 4 bases, with 12 bases between. The CDR3 length is 15 residues. CDR3 bases: TGCGCCAGCAGCCAAGATGCCAGGGCGACCACTGAAGCTTTCTTT. Residues: CASSQDARATTEAFF.

The chain joins TRBV7-9 to TRBJ1-5, with 10 bases identical to TRBD1. This CDR3 is 16 amino acids long. J was trimmed by 5 bases and V by 5 bases; bases with no gene match: 9. The germline V gene encodes CDR1 SEHNR and CDR2 FQNEAQ (reference sequence). The CDR3 region is CASSGPGTGADQPQHF. DNA for the CDR3: TGTGCCAGCAGCGGACCCGGGACAGGGGCGGATCAGCCCCAGCATTTT.

The V gene is TRBV6-5, the J gene TRBJ1-1, with a weak D call TRBD1 (5 bases). The germline gives CDR1 MNHEY, CDR2 SVGAGI. Trimming pared 0 bases from V and 6 bases from J, leaving 8 bases between. The CDR3 sequence is 13 residues long. The CDR3 sequence: CASSYSTGAEAFF. The CDR3 nucleotides read TGTGCCAGCAGTTACTCGACGGGGGCTGAAGCTTTCTTT.

The chain uses TRBV28 and TRBJ1-1; possible D gene TRBD1, 5 bases. Between the trimmed V and J ends, which lost 5 bases and 1 base, there was a span of 11 bases. The V gene's germline CDR1 is MDHEN and CDR2 SYDVKM. This CDR3 spans 14 amino acids. CDR3 residues: CASSPDRKNTEAFF. CDR3 nucleotides: TGTGCCAGCAGTCCAGACAGAAAGAACACTGAAGCTTTCTTT. Full variable domain (outside the CDR3, taken from reference TRBV28 and TRBJ1-1): DVKVTQSSRYLVKRTGEKVFLECVQDMDHENMFWYRQDPGLGLRLIYFSYDVKMKEKGDIPEGYSVSREKKERFSLILESASTNQTSMYLCASSPDRKNTEAFFGQGTRLTVV.

DNA for the CDR3: TGTGCCAGTAGTATCCTGACAGAAAATCAGCCCCAGCATTTT. Its translation: CASSILTENQPQHF. This sequence joins TRBV19 and TRBJ1-5; TRBD1 might be the D (5 bases). Germline V lookup: CDR1 LNHDA, CDR2 SQIVND (reference sequence). V was pared by 3 bases and J by 4 bases, with 10 bases between. The CDR3 is 14 amino acids.

V gene TRBV5-1 combines with J gene TRBJ2-6, with D tentatively TRBD1 (5 bases). In germline, CDR1 is SGHRS, CDR2 YFSETQ. The CDR3 is made up of 15 amino acids. The V gene lost 0 bases and the J gene lost 2 bases, with 6 bases spanning the gap. The CDR3 DNA follows: TGCGCCAGCAGCTTGGCAGGGACTGGGGCCAACGTCCTGACTTTC. The encoded protein is CASSLAGTGANVLTF.

The V call is TRBV6-1, the J call TRBJ1-5; D gene ambiguous. Trimming left V 3 bases short and J 7 bases short, with 13 bases between. This CDR3 has 14 amino acids. Per germline, CDR1 MNHNS and CDR2 SASEGT. The CDR3 sequence: CASSEVPGIQPQHF. As DNA, the CDR3 is TGTGCCAGCAGTGAGGTGCCAGGTATCCAGCCCCAGCATTTT.

The rearrangement joins TRBV19 to TRBJ2-7; TRBD2 aligns across 9 bases. Losses at the gene ends were 1 base for V and 0 bases for J; bases not matched to a gene: 1. CDR1 LNHDA and CDR2 SQIVND come from the germline V gene (reference sequence). The CDR3 contains 15 residues. CDR3 loop: CASSIASGTSYEQYF. The CDR3 nucleotides are TGTGCCAGTAGTATAGCTAGCGGGACCTCCTACGAGCAGTACTTC.

This clone showed up just a few times. J is TRBJ2-3 and V is TRBV5-1; possibly TRBD2 for D (5 bases). The CDR3 covers 16 residues. V dropped 2 bases and J dropped 0 bases, with 13 bases sitting between them. Germline lookup yields CDR1 SGHRS and CDR2 YFSETQ. The CDR3 coding sequence is TGCGCCAGCAGCTTATTTGACTACCTTAGCACAGATACGCAGTATTTT. Protein product: CASSLFDYLSTDTQYF.

The rearrangement uses TRBV27 and TRBJ2-4; D is possibly TRBD2 (6 bases). The V end was cut by 2 bases, the J end by 0 bases, with 8 bases between. The length of the CDR3 is 15 residues. Germline values: CDR1 MNHEY, CDR2 SMNVEV (reference sequence). CDR3 coding DNA: TGTGCCAGCAGTTTAAAGGGACTAGCCAAAAACATTCAGTACTTC. This sequence encodes CASSLKGLAKNIQYF.

The chain employs TRBV4-3 and TRBJ1-2; 7 nucleotides line up with TRBD1. The V gene end was trimmed by 2 bases and the J gene end by 6 bases; junction bases not matched to a gene: 6. This CDR3 has 14 residues. Germline CDR1 reads LGHNA; CDR2 reads YSLEER. The CDR3 DNA sequence: TGCGCCAGCAGCCAATCGGGACAGTCCCATGGCTACACCTTC. Translated, it gives CASSQSGQSHGYTF.

This clone was counted between two and nine times. The rearrangement uses TRBV7-2 and TRBJ2-7, with 10 bases identical to TRBD1. V lost 1 base to trimming and J lost 6 bases; unmatched junction nucleotides: 3. CDR1 and CDR2 from the germline V gene are SGHTA and FQGNSA. CDR3 size: 14 residues. In nucleotides, the CDR3 is TGTGCCAGCAGCTTAGTGGGACAGGGGAGCGAGCAGTACTTC. It yields the protein CASSLVGQGSEQYF.

The CDR3, as DNA: TGCGCCAGCAGCTTGGAGGGGGTGCCCACTGAAGCTTTCTTT. Its protein is CASSLEGVPTEAFF. The V gene is TRBV5-1, the J gene TRBJ1-1; maybe TRBD1 (6 bases). Trimming took 0 bases from V and 4 from J, leaving 10 bases between them. The V gene's germline CDR1 is SGHRS and CDR2 YFSETQ. The CDR3 spans 14 residues.

The J gene is TRBJ1-6, the V gene TRBV7-2, with 8 nucleotides matching TRBD1. V shed 3 bases, J shed 10 bases, and the junction held 5 bases outside the gene matches. The CDR3 is 14 amino acids. Per germline, CDR1 SGHTA and CDR2 FQGNSA. The CDR3 loop reads CASSLVTGESPLHF. DNA for the CDR3: TGTGCCAGCAGCTTGGTGACAGGGGAATCACCCCTCCACTTT.

Here the CDR3 DNA reads TGTGCCAGCCAACTAGCGGGGGCACAGAATACGCAGTATTTT. This gives the protein CASQLAGAQNTQYF. The chain has TRBV2 and TRBJ2-3; the match to TRBD2 covers 11 bases. Germline CDR1 reads SNHLY; CDR2 reads FYNNEI. V lost 8 bases to trimming and J lost 7 bases; unmatched junction nucleotides: 8. This CDR3 contains 14 residues.

V is TRBV4-3 and J is TRBJ2-3; 10 nucleotides align to TRBD2. The CDR3 totals 17 residues. CDR1 LGHNA and CDR2 YSLEER come from the germline V gene. J gave up 4 bases and V 0 bases, and 7 bases lay outside the gene matches. CDR3 sequence: CASSQDRGSGRPDTQYF. As DNA, the CDR3 is TGCGCCAGCAGCCAAGATAGAGGTAGCGGGAGGCCAGATACGCAGTATTTT.

This sequence joins TRBV5-1 and TRBJ2-4; D might be TRBD1 (5 bases). Germline lookup yields CDR1 SGHRS and CDR2 YFSETQ. V lost 2 bases and J 0 bases, leaving 12 bases between the germline ends. The CDR3 is 16 amino acids. DNA of the CDR3: TGCGCCAGCAGCTTATTCGGCCAGGGAGCCAAAAACATTCAGTACTTC. This translates into CASSLFGQGAKNIQYF.

The rearrangement joins TRBV18 to TRBJ1-4; the match to TRBD1 covers 10 bases. Unmatched junction bases numbered 4, after V lost 2 bases and J lost 4 bases. Germline CDR1 reads KGHSH; CDR2 reads LQKENI. The CDR3 length is 16 residues. The CDR3 DNA reads as TGTGCCAGCTCACCAGGGACAGGGGCTATTAATGAAAAACTGTTTTTT. This translates into CASSPGTGAINEKLFF.

This chain joins TRBV18 and TRBJ2-2; tentative D call: TRBD2 (6 bases). The germline gives CDR1 KGHSH, CDR2 LQKENI. The CDR3 loop spans 16 amino acids. V gave up 3 bases and J gave up 3 bases, with 14 bases separating them. Here the CDR3 DNA reads TGTGCCAGCTCACCCCGGGAGCTCCACTACACCGGGGAGCTGTTTTTT. It codes for CASSPRELHYTGELFF.

This chain connects TRBV6-4 to TRBJ2-3; 9 positions agree with TRBD1. CDR1 MRHNA and CDR2 SNTAGT come from the germline V gene. The J segment lost 7 bases and the V segment lost 5 bases, leaving 10 bases of the junction unmatched. The CDR3 runs 15 residues. The DNA for the CDR3 is TGTGCCAGCAGTACCGGGACAGGGCGTGGATATACGCAGTATTTT. It codes for CASSTGTGRGYTQYF.

As concerns this clone: This sample includes further DNA sequences coding for the same CDR3. The rearrangement joins TRBV28 to TRBJ1-3; TRBD1 matches 8 bases. With V trimmed by 5 bases and J by 5 bases, 11 bases remained unmatched. The CDR3 totals 16 residues. CDR1 is MDHEN, CDR2 SYDVKM, per germline. The DNA for the CDR3 is TGTGCCAGCAGTGAACAGGGGGGAGGGCAGAGAAACACCATATATTTT. This sequence encodes CASSEQGGGQRNTIYF.

The rearrangement links TRBV5-6 to TRBJ1-6; D call uncertain. The CDR3 sequence is 14 residues long. The germline CDR1 and CDR2 sequences are SGHDT and YYEEEE. V was trimmed by 0 bases and J by 5 bases, leaving 6 bases between them. Here the CDR3 DNA reads TGTGCCAGCAGCTTGGCCAGAAATAATTCACCCCTCCACTTT. This sequence encodes CASSLARNNSPLHF.

The rearrangement joins TRBV11-2 to TRBJ1-3; 7 nucleotides align to TRBD1. V dropped 3 bases and J dropped 3; count of bases not matched to a gene: 5. This CDR3 comprises 15 residues. Germline V gives CDR1 SGHAT, CDR2 FQNNGV. The CDR3 sequence: CASSFLGQVGNTIYF. CDR3 nucleotides: TGTGCCAGCAGCTTTTTAGGACAGGTTGGAAACACCATATATTTT. The whole variable domain, filled in from reference TRBV11-2 and TRBJ1-3, reads EAGVAQSPRYKIIEKRQSVAFWCNPISGHATLYWYQQILGQGPKLLIQFQNNGVVDDSQLPKDRFSAERLKGVDSTLKIQPAKLEDSAVYLCASSFLGQVGNTIYFGEGSWLTVV.

The chain employs TRBV30 and TRBJ1-5, with a possible D match to TRBD1 (6 bases). CDR3 length: 13 residues. CDR1 GTSNPN and CDR2 SVGIG come from the germline V gene (reference sequence). Trimming stripped 2 bases from V and 4 bases from J, with 9 bases between. This chain's CDR3 is CAWSRQENQPQHF. The CDR3 nucleotides are TGTGCCTGGAGTAGACAGGAGAATCAGCCCCAGCATTTT. The full variable domain, its missing parts supplied by reference TRBV30 and TRBJ1-5, is SQTIHQWPATLVQPVGSPLSLECTVEGTSNPNLYWYRQAAGRGLQLLFYSVGIGQISSEVPQNLSASRPQDRQFILSSKKLLLSDSGFYLCAWSRQENQPQHFGDGTRLSIL.

The chain recombines TRBV11-2 with TRBJ2-5, with TRBD2 identical over 10 bases. The assigned J gene may be wrong: the sequence end matches TRBJ2-7 better. This CDR3 is 15 amino acids long. Germline CDR1 and CDR2: SGHAT and FQNNGV. CDR3 amino acids: CASSSKAGGPYEQYF. CDR3 bases: TGTGCCAGCAGCTCAAAAGCGGGGGGGCCCTACGAGCAGTACTTC.

In DNA, the CDR3 is TGCGCCAGCAGCTTGGGGGGGGGCGCGAGCGGCTACACCTTC. This encodes CASSLGGGASGYTF. V and J are TRBV5-1 and TRBJ1-2, with TRBD1 as a possible D gene (6 bases). The germline V gene has CDR1 SGHRS and CDR2 YFSETQ. There are 14 residues in the CDR3. The V gene lost 0 bases and the J gene lost 8 bases, with 14 bases spanning the gap.

The CDR3 loop is CASTTPDRGVYEQYF. The CDR3 DNA reads TGTGCCAGCACTACTCCTGACAGGGGAGTCTACGAGCAGTACTTC. The chain links TRBV6-1 to TRBJ2-7; TRBD1 agrees at 8 bases. The CDR3 length is 15 residues. CDR1 and CDR2 from the germline V gene are MNHNS and SASEGT. V was pared by 7 bases and J by 3 bases, with 11 bases of the junction left unmatched.

The chain joins TRBV6-5 to TRBJ1-1, with D possibly matching TRBD1 (5 bases). Trimming shortened V by 8 bases and J by 1 base, and 14 bases separated the two germline ends. Germline V gene data show CDR1 as MNHEY and CDR2 as SVGAGI. The CDR3 extends over 14 amino acids. CDR3 protein: CASVYKRGNTEAFF. CDR3 coding DNA: TGTGCCAGCGTATACAAAAGGGGGAACACTGAAGCTTTCTTT.